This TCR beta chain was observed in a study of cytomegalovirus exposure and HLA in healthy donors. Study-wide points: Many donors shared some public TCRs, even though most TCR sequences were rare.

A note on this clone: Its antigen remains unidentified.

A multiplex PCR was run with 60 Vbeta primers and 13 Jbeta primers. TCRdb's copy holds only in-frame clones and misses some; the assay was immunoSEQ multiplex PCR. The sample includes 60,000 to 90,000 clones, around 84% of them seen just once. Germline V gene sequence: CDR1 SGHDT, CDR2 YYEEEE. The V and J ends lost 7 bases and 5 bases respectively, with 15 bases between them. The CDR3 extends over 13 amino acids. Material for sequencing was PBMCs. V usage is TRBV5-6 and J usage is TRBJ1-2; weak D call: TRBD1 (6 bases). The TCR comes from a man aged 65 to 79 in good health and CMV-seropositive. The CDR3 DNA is TGTGCCAGCTATCCGAGGCAGGGGTATGGCTACACCTTC. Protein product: CASYPRQGYGYTF. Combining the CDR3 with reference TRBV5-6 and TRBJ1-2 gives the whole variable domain DAGVTQSPTHLIKTRGQQVTLRCSPKSGHDTVSWYQQALGQGPQFIFQYYEEEERQRGNFPDRFSGHQFPNYSSELNVNALLLGDSALYLCASYPRQGYGYTFGSGTRLTVV.